These 17 T cell receptor beta chains came from one sample sequenced in a study of blood T cell repertoires in COVID-19. Data came from immunoSEQ multiplex PCR; TCRdb stores just in-frame clones and leaves some out. The table lists about 140,000 clones, over 75% of them singletons. The material sequenced was PBMCs or T cells enriched from blood (not recorded which). These receptor sequences come from a woman between 45 and 60 years old who had recovered from COVID-19.

The rearrangement links TRBV11-3 to TRBJ1-2, with 7 bases identical to TRBD1. The CDR3 consists of 15 residues. V gave up 5 bases and J gave up 7 bases; unmatched junction bases: 13. Germline lookup yields CDR1 SGHNT and CDR2 YENEEA. The CDR3 region has the DNA TGTGCCAGCAGCAAAACGGGGACAGTTGATAGTGGCTACACCTTC. It yields the protein CASSKTGTVDSGYTF.

V usage is TRBV3-1 (or the pseudogene TRBV3-2) and J usage is TRBJ2-7; 8 bases fit TRBD2. Trimming took 1 base from V and 9 from J; bases not matched to a gene: 8. Germline V gene data show CDR1 as LGHDT and CDR2 as YNNKEL (reference sequence). The CDR3 totals 14 residues. CDR3 coding DNA: TGTGCCAGCAGCCAAGCTCCGGGGGGGGTGGTGCAGTACTTC. This codes for CASSQAPGGVVQYF.

The chain has TRBV24-1 and TRBJ2-7, with D possibly matching TRBD2 (6 bases). V lost 7 bases to trimming and J lost 4 bases, with 19 bases between them. The CDR3 contains 15 residues. Germline lookup yields CDR1 KGHDR and CDR2 SFDVKD. Here the CDR3 DNA reads TGTGCCACCAGCGCAGGGACTCTCGGGACGTACGAGCAGTACTTC. Protein sequence: CATSAGTLGTYEQYF.

This rearrangement joins TRBV9 to TRBJ2-1; tentative D call: TRBD2 (5 bases). The germline V gene encodes CDR1 SGDLS and CDR2 YYNGEE. V lost 0 bases and J 10 bases, leaving 11 bases between the germline ends. The CDR3 has 13 residues. In DNA form, the CDR3 reads TGTGCCAGCAGCGTAGTTGGTAGAGGGGAGCAGTTCTTC. Translation: CASSVVGRGEQFF. Complete variable domain (other parts from reference TRBV9 and TRBJ2-1): DSGVTQTPKHLITATGQRVTLRCSPRSGDLSVYWYQQSLDQGLQFLIQYYNGEERAKGNILERFSAQQFPDLHSELNLSSLELGDSALYFCASSVVGRGEQFFGPGTRLTVL.

The V gene is TRBV7-6, the J gene TRBJ2-3; 16 bases map to TRBD2. This CDR3 has 19 residues. The trim removed 5 bases at V and 5 bases at J, leaving 13 bases unmatched. Per germline, CDR1 SGHVS and CDR2 FNYEAQ. The CDR3 loop reads CASSPTFGTSGRVGDTQYF. CDR3 nucleotides: TGTGCCAGCAGCCCGACCTTTGGGACTAGCGGGAGGGTTGGAGATACGCAGTATTTT.

V usage is TRBV11-2 and J usage is TRBJ1-2; no clear D. Germline V lookup: CDR1 SGHAT, CDR2 FQNNGV. The CDR3 loop spans 15 amino acids. V lost 2 bases to trimming and J lost 0 bases, with 10 bases between them. CDR3 sequence reads: CASSLLGGTNYGYTF. CDR3 DNA: TGTGCCAGCAGCTTACTAGGAGGAACTAACTATGGCTACACCTTC.

The chain combines TRBV3-1 (or the pseudogene TRBV3-2) with TRBJ1-1; D is unresolved. CDR3 length: 15 residues. V lost 3 bases and J lost 4, with 15 bases in between. Germline loops: CDR1 LGHDT, CDR2 YNNKEL (reference sequence). The CDR3 loop is CASSQRAAGATEAFF. DNA of the CDR3: TGTGCCAGCAGCCAGAGGGCTGCTGGTGCCACTGAAGCTTTCTTT.

This chain joins TRBV19 and TRBJ1-5, with 7 bases that match TRBD1. With V trimmed by 4 bases and J by 1 base, 4 bases remained unmatched. The CDR3 runs 15 residues. The germline V gene encodes CDR1 LNHDA and CDR2 SQIVND (reference sequence). In DNA, the CDR3 is TGTGCCAGTAGTACCACAGGGGCGAGCAATCAGCCCCAGCATTTT. This sequence encodes CASSTTGASNQPQHF.

V usage is TRBV19 and J usage is TRBJ1-1, with D possibly being TRBD1 (6 bases). The V gene lost 5 bases and the J gene lost 1 base, with 14 bases spanning the gap. Germline loops: CDR1 LNHDA, CDR2 SQIVND (reference sequence). The length of the CDR3 is 15 residues. The CDR3 sequence is CASSLDSTPNTEAFF. CDR3 nucleotides: TGTGCCAGTAGTCTGGACAGTACCCCGAACACTGAAGCTTTCTTT.

The chain uses TRBV4-1 and TRBJ2-5, with D unclear. Looked up from germline, CDR1 is MGHRA and CDR2 is YSYEKL. This CDR3 spans 14 amino acids. Trimming left V 1 base short and J 2 bases short, with 8 bases between. The CDR3 spells CASSQGPKQETQYF. The DNA of the CDR3 is TGCGCCAGCAGCCAAGGGCCGAAACAAGAGACCCAGTACTTC.

This chain links TRBV5-1 with TRBJ2-1; 8 nucleotides line up with TRBD2. Germline V gene sequence: CDR1 SGHRS, CDR2 YFSETQ. The CDR3 runs 16 residues. The V segment lost 4 bases and the J segment 0 bases; nucleotides outside the gene matches: 6. The CDR3 coding sequence is TGCGCCAGCAGCGCCAAGAGCGGGAGCTCCTACAATGAGCAGTTCTTC. Translating it yields CASSAKSGSSYNEQFF.

This chain joins TRBV18 and TRBJ1-6; tentatively, D is TRBD1 (6 bases). Germline CDR1 and CDR2: KGHSH and LQKENI. The V and J ends lost 6 bases and 7 bases respectively, with 16 bases between them. This CDR3 spans 15 amino acids. DNA for the CDR3: TGTGCCAGCTCCCCCCGACAGGATCAAAATTCACCCCTCCACTTT. Encoded protein: CASSPRQDQNSPLHF.

This rearrangement joins TRBV30 to TRBJ2-2; D call uncertain. CDR1 is GTSNPN and CDR2 is SVGIG in the germline V gene (reference sequence). The CDR3 totals 12 residues. V shed 8 bases and J shed 5 bases, with 12 bases lying between them. The CDR3 nucleotides read TGTGCCCGCGAACTGGTAACCGGGGAGCTGTTTTTT. As protein: CARELVTGELFF.

The rearrangement links TRBV2 to TRBJ1-4, with 8 bases identical to TRBD1. There are 12 residues in the CDR3. After removal of 4 bases from V and 12 bases from J, the junction contained 4 bases not matched to a gene. Germline assignment: CDR1 SNHLY and CDR2 FYNNEI. CDR3 DNA: TGTGCCAGCAGTGGACAGGGGCTACAACTGTTTTTT. The encoded protein is CASSGQGLQLFF.

V usage is TRBV30 and J usage is TRBJ2-2; 8 nucleotides agree with TRBD2. V dropped 0 bases and J dropped 0; count of bases not matched to a gene: 3. This CDR3 has 16 residues. Germline CDR1 and CDR2: GTSNPN and SVGIG (reference sequence). The CDR3 DNA reads as TGTGCCTGGAGTGTATTGGGACTAGCGAACACCGGGGAGCTGTTTTTT. It encodes CAWSVLGLANTGELFF.

This chain uses TRBV3-1 (or the pseudogene TRBV3-2) with TRBJ1-6, with unresolved D. Trimming removed 2 bases from V and 9 bases from J, with 8 bases in between. Per germline, CDR1 LGHDT and CDR2 YNNKEL (reference sequence). There are 13 residues in the CDR3. The CDR3 nucleotides read TGTGCCAGCAGCCAATTTACGGGTTCACCCCTCCACTTT. Translating gives CASSQFTGSPLHF.

The V and J genes are TRBV4-2 and TRBJ2-1; 8 positions match TRBD2. The V gene's germline CDR1 is LGHNA and CDR2 YNFKEQ. V was pared by 1 base and J by 0 bases, with 8 bases of the junction left unmatched. CDR3 length: 18 residues. The CDR3 region is CASSQVGSGKTSYNEQFF. CDR3 nucleotides: TGTGCCAGCAGCCAAGTGGGTAGCGGGAAAACCTCCTACAATGAGCAGTTCTTC.